The next 16 T cell receptor beta chains were all read from a single sample in a study of shared clonotypes between healthy human individuals. The repertoire was sequenced with immunoSEQ multiplex PCR; TCRdb's copy has only in-frame clones and lacks some. Here the sample spans about 680,000 clones, about 80% being singletons. The specimen sequenced was memory CD4+ T cells sorted from blood. As to subset: CD45RA-negative fraction. These receptors came from a woman in her twenties or thirties in good health.

The chain is built from TRBV5-1 and TRBJ2-3, with D maybe TRBD1 (7 bases). The V end was cut by 4 bases, the J end by 3 bases, with 18 bases between. The length of the CDR3 is 16 residues. Germline CDR1 reads SGHRS; CDR2 reads YFSETQ. The CDR3 is CASSPRGDRPTDTQYF. The CDR3 bases are TGCGCCAGCAGCCCCAGGGGGGACAGACCTACAGATACGCAGTATTTT.

This clone was seen just once. The chain couples TRBV19 to TRBJ1-5; D is perhaps TRBD1 (5 bases). V lost 3 bases and J 2 bases, leaving 11 bases between the germline ends. Germline V lookup: CDR1 LNHDA, CDR2 SQIVND (reference sequence). The CDR3 contains 15 residues. The CDR3 loop is CASSMGREGNQPQHF. The CDR3 coding sequence is TGTGCCAGTAGTATGGGCAGGGAGGGCAATCAGCCCCAGCATTTT.

The V call is TRBV28, the J call TRBJ2-3, with 10 positions matching TRBD2. Trimming at V came to 11 bases and at J to 4 bases, leaving 12 bases not matched to a gene. The CDR3 has 15 amino acids. Germline V gene lookup returns CDR1 MDHEN and CDR2 SYDVKM. The CDR3 region has the DNA TGTGCCTCTAGCGGGAGTTGGTGGACACCAGATACGCAGTATTTT. It yields the protein CASSGSWWTPDTQYF.

This chain joins TRBV7-8 and TRBJ2-2; possible D gene TRBD1, 6 bases. The V end was cut by 5 bases, the J end by 7 bases, with 17 bases between. CDR3 length: 15 amino acids. Looked up from germline, CDR1 is SGHVS and CDR2 is FQNEAQ. CDR3 protein: CASSLQTGPSGELFF. The CDR3 DNA reads as TGTGCCAGCAGCCTCCAAACAGGGCCGAGCGGGGAGCTGTTTTTT.

A word on this clone: This may stem from a read error, because a much larger clone lies one nucleotide away. Other DNA sequences within the sample encode an identical CDR3. The chain recombines TRBV5-1 with TRBJ2-1, with TRBD2 matching over 8 bases. Germline lookup yields CDR1 SGHRS and CDR2 YFSETQ. The CDR3 is 15 residues long. V dropped 1 base and J dropped 4; count of bases not matched to a gene: 4. In DNA form, the CDR3 reads TGCGCCAGCAGCTTGTCTAGCGGGTCTTACAATGAGCAGTTCTTC. It yields the protein CASSLSSGSYNEQFF.

This sequence joins TRBV5-1 and TRBJ2-3; D possibly matches TRBD1 or TRBD2 (6 bases each). Trimming removed 7 bases at V and 0 bases at J, with 21 bases between. The CDR3 is 17 amino acids. The germline gives CDR1 SGHRS, CDR2 YFSETQ. CDR3 DNA sequence: TGCGCCAGCGGGGGCGGGACTGACCTTTCTAGCACAGATACGCAGTATTTT. Protein product: CASGGGTDLSSTDTQYF.

The chain links TRBV7-2 to TRBJ2-2; 11 bases match TRBD2. The V and J ends lost 5 bases and 4 bases, in that order; junction bases with no gene match: 3. The CDR3 spans 15 residues. Germline CDR1 SGHTA, CDR2 FQGNSA. Here the CDR3 reads CASSRTSGGTGELFF. The CDR3 bases are TGTGCCAGCAGCAGAACTAGCGGGGGCACCGGGGAGCTGTTTTTT.

The genes are TRBV10-1 and TRBJ2-2, with a tentative D call TRBD2 (5 bases). Trimming took off 3 bases at V and 4 bases at J, with 15 bases between the two ends. This CDR3 is 16 amino acids long. In germline, CDR1 is WNHNN, CDR2 SYGVQD (reference sequence). The chain's CDR3 is CASSDWTAEATGELFF. In DNA, the CDR3 is TGCGCCAGCAGTGATTGGACGGCGGAGGCCACCGGGGAGCTGTTTTTT.

The genes are TRBV13 and TRBJ2-5; 7 bases fit TRBD1. Germline V lookup: CDR1 PRHDT, CDR2 FYEKMQ (reference sequence). CDR3 length equals 15 residues. Trimming cost V 4 bases and J 1 base; bases outside gene matches: 6. CDR3 sequence (DNA): TGTGCCAGCAGCTCGCGACAGGGCCTCCAAGAGACCCAGTACTTC. Encoded protein: CASSSRQGLQETQYF.

In this sample, this clone turned up many times. The chain links TRBV4-2 to TRBJ2-1; TRBD1 is a possible D gene (6 bases). CDR3 length equals 14 residues. CDR1 and CDR2 (germline): LGHNA, YNFKEQ. V lost 2 bases and J 6 bases, leaving 11 bases between the germline ends. The DNA of the CDR3 is TGTGCCAGCAGCCAACTGGGGGCCGTCAATGAGCAGTTCTTC. Translation gives CASSQLGAVNEQFF.

The CDR3 protein is CASSMSQAANEQFF. For the CDR3, the DNA is TGTGCCAGTAGTATGTCACAGGCCGCCAATGAGCAGTTCTTC. J is TRBJ2-1 and V is TRBV19, with D perhaps matching TRBD1 (5 bases). V was pared by 3 bases and J by 6 bases, with 12 bases between. Germline CDR1 LNHDA, CDR2 SQIVND (reference sequence). The CDR3 is made up of 14 amino acids.

The genes are TRBV5-1 and TRBJ2-7; the match to TRBD2 covers 7 bases. Looked up from germline, CDR1 is SGHRS and CDR2 is YFSETQ. The CDR3 covers 14 residues. V gave up 4 bases and J gave up 1 base; unmatched junction bases: 5. As DNA, the CDR3 is TGCGCCAGCAGCACACTAGCGAAATCCTACGAGCAGTACTTC. Encoded protein: CASSTLAKSYEQYF.

This chain uses TRBV5-1 with TRBJ2-3; D might be TRBD1 (6 bases). Trimming stripped 0 bases from V and 4 bases from J, with 15 bases between. This CDR3 has 16 amino acids. The germline V gene has CDR1 SGHRS and CDR2 YFSETQ. This CDR3 reads CASSLAVDRRADTQYF. The CDR3 nucleotides read TGCGCCAGCAGCTTGGCAGTCGACAGGCGGGCAGATACGCAGTATTTT.

This clone appeared once. V is TRBV20-1 and J is TRBJ2-7; D remains unclear. The germline gives CDR1 DFQATT, CDR2 SNEGSKA (reference sequence). V was cut by 7 bases and J by 0 bases, with 7 bases left in between. The CDR3 spans 11 residues. The CDR3 sequence is CSGSGSYEQYF. CDR3 nucleotide sequence: TGCAGTGGGTCGGGCTCCTACGAGCAGTACTTC.

The V gene is TRBV21-1, the J gene TRBJ2-2; TRBD2, as called in the table, went unchecked against the DNA. TRBV21-1 is recorded as a pseudogene. The CDR3 has 18 residues. CDR3 in DNA: TGTGCCAGCAGCAAAGGACCGTCTAGCGGGAGGACCACCGGGGAGCTGTTTTTT. Amino acid sequence: CASSKGPSSGRTTGELFF.

The CDR3 loop reads CATSNTGTGVGSYEQYF. Here the CDR3 DNA reads TGTGCCACCAGCAACACGGGGACAGGAGTCGGCTCCTACGAGCAGTACTTC. The V and J genes are TRBV15 and TRBJ2-7; 8 bases line up with TRBD1. The germline V gene has CDR1 LNHNV and CDR2 YYDKDF (reference sequence). CDR3 size: 17 residues. The junction had 11 bases not matched to a gene; V was cut back by 4 bases and J by 0 bases.